The rows below give T cell receptor beta chains drawn from one sample of a study of shared clonotypes between healthy human individuals. The assay was immunoSEQ multiplex PCR, and TCRdb's table has in-frame clones only and misses some. Here the sample spans more than 2 million clones, about 93% being singletons. The sample comprised naive CD8+ T cells from PBMCs. These receptors were obtained from a man younger than 30 in good health. Some clones in this sample may be carry-over from other donors' samples. Both conserved end residues are part of each CDR3. Each record gives: V gene, J gene, D gene, clone size, CDR3 protein, CDR3 DNA. D genes are given only for firm matches. Not every row has a clone size; where given, it reads once, few, many or a size class.

>TRBV11-2|TRBJ2-7|-|-
CASSLGPPSSYEQYF
TGTGCCAGCAGCCTCGGACCGCCGTCCTCCTACGAGCAGTACTTC
>TRBV9|TRBJ2-3|TRBD1|-
CASSVEGASTDTQYF
TGTGCCAGCAGCGTCGAGGGGGCTAGCACAGATACGCAGTATTTT
>TRBV9|TRBJ2-1|-|-
CASSVGGGGYEQFF
TGTGCCAGCAGCGTAGGTGGAGGGGGCTATGAGCAGTTCTTC
>TRBV19|TRBJ1-1|-|once
CASIWETEAFF
TGTGCCAGTATCTGGGAAACTGAAGCTTTCTTT
>TRBV7-9|TRBJ2-7|TRBD2|-
CASTNGELAGTYEQYF
TGTGCCAGCACGAACGGGGAACTAGCGGGAACCTACGAGCAGTACTTC
>TRBV5-1|TRBJ2-1|-|-
CASSLGKGYNEQFF
TGCGCCAGCAGCTTAGGGAAGGGCTACAATGAGCAGTTCTTC
>TRBV4-3|TRBJ1-2|-|-
CASSSGTGFNYGYTF
TGCGCCAGCAGCTCCGGAACAGGTTTTAACTATGGCTACACCTTC
>TRBV14|TRBJ1-1|-|-
CASSQGGWEMNTEAFF
TGTGCCAGCAGCCAAGGGGGCTGGGAGATGAACACTGAAGCTTTCTTT
>TRBV28|TRBJ2-1|TRBD2|once
CAISLYGLAGNNEQFF
TGTGCCATTTCCCTTTATGGACTAGCGGGAAACAATGAGCAGTTCTTC
>TRBV28|TRBJ2-7|TRBD2|-
CASNAIAGAHEQYF
TGTGCCAGCAACGCGATAGCGGGAGCCCACGAGCAGTACTTC
>TRBV4-1|TRBJ2-7|-|-
CASSEDEGSYEQYF
TGCGCCAGCAGCGAAGACGAGGGCAGCTACGAGCAGTACTTC
>TRBV28|TRBJ1-1|-|-
CASSDHGSELLNTEAFF
TGTGCCAGCAGCGACCACGGGAGTGAGCTACTGAACACTGAAGCTTTCTTT
>TRBV9|TRBJ2-7|TRBD1|-
CASSPTDRREQYF
TGTGCCAGCAGCCCCACGGACAGGCGGGAGCAGTACTTC
>TRBV19|TRBJ2-1|TRBD2|-
CASSIIWASGREQFF
TGTGCCAGTAGTATAATTTGGGCTAGCGGAAGGGAGCAGTTCTTC
>TRBV27|TRBJ2-6|-|-
CASSLRTDPHSGANVLTF
TGTGCCAGCAGTTTACGGACAGATCCTCACTCTGGGGCCAACGTCCTGACTTTC
>TRBV29-1|TRBJ2-7|-|-
CSVIWATLGRSYEQYF
TGCAGCGTTATATGGGCCACCCTAGGGCGGTCCTACGAGCAGTACTTC
>TRBV4-1|TRBJ1-4|-|few
CASSQEGARNEKLFF
TGCGCCAGCAGCCAAGAGGGGGCGAGGAATGAAAAACTGTTTTTT
>TRBV9|TRBJ2-3|TRBD2|-
CASGLAGGHDTQYF
TGTGCCAGTGGACTAGCGGGAGGACACGATACGCAGTATTTT
>TRBV13|TRBJ2-7|TRBD1|-
CASSDIGTGDYEQYF
TGTGCCAGCAGCGATATCGGGACAGGGGACTACGAGCAGTACTTC
>TRBV11-2|TRBJ1-1|TRBD1|-
CASKSRGQGNENTEAFF
TGTGCCAGCAAATCGAGGGGACAGGGGAATGAGAACACTGAAGCTTTCTTT
>TRBV6-4|TRBJ2-1|-|-
CASSEYRETPYNEQFF
TGTGCCAGCAGTGAGTACAGGGAGACTCCCTACAATGAGCAGTTCTTC
>TRBV6-5|TRBJ1-2|-|once
CASSYSKGAIYGYTF
TGTGCCAGCAGTTACTCTAAGGGCGCTATCTATGGCTACACCTTC
>TRBV28|TRBJ2-6|-|-
CASRTDRGAGGANVLTF
TGTGCCAGCAGAACCGACAGAGGGGCTGGTGGGGCCAACGTCCTGACTTTC
>TRBV9|TRBJ1-5|-|-
CASSVGGSDQPQHF
TGTGCCAGCAGCGTAGGAGGGTCGGATCAGCCCCAGCATTTT
>TRBV29-1|TRBJ2-1|TRBD2|-
CSVNPWGLAGSYNEQFF
TGCAGCGTTAATCCTTGGGGACTAGCGGGCTCCTACAATGAGCAGTTCTTC
>TRBV6-1|TRBJ1-5|-|-
CASSEGNQPQHF
TGTGCCAGCAGTGAAGGCAATCAGCCCCAGCATTTT
>TRBV11-2|TRBJ2-1|TRBD2|-
CASSLYQRENNEQFF
TGTGCCAGCAGCTTATATCAGCGGGAGAACAATGAGCAGTTCTTC
>TRBV4-3|TRBJ2-3|TRBD2|-
CASSQGLLARSTDTQYF
TGCGCCAGCAGCCAAGGTCTACTAGCGCGTAGCACAGATACGCAGTATTTT
>TRBV10-3|TRBJ2-1|TRBD2|-
CANGLGVGNEQFF
TGTGCCAACGGACTAGGGGTGGGAAATGAGCAGTTCTTC
>TRBV4-1|TRBJ2-7|TRBD2|once
CASSQESGRAYEQYF
TGCGCCAGCAGCCAAGAAAGCGGGAGGGCCTACGAGCAGTACTTC
>TRBV9|TRBJ2-1|TRBD1|once
CASSAGDRAHNEQFF
TGTGCCAGCAGCGCAGGGGACAGGGCACACAATGAGCAGTTCTTC
>TRBV27|TRBJ2-7|-|-
CASSLGTNYEQYF
TGTGCCAGCAGTTTAGGGACAAACTACGAGCAGTACTTC
>TRBV7-6|TRBJ1-2|TRBD1|-
CASSAIGPGGNGYTF
TGTGCCAGCAGCGCTATCGGGCCAGGGGGTAACGGCTACACCTTC
>TRBV29-1|TRBJ1-1|TRBD1|-
CSVPRGDRGYTEAFF
TGCAGCGTCCCCAGGGGGGACAGGGGATACACTGAAGCTTTCTTT
>TRBV7-8|TRBJ2-1|TRBD2|-
CASSPWTSGREVEQFF
TGTGCCAGCAGCCCCTGGACTAGCGGGAGGGAGGTTGAGCAGTTCTTC
>TRBV28|TRBJ2-2|TRBD2|-
CASSVLAGGLGMATGELFF
TGTGCCAGCAGTGTACTAGCGGGAGGGCTTGGGATGGCGACCGGGGAGCTGTTTTTT
>TRBV5-8|TRBJ2-3|TRBD2|-
CASSLLGRDWDTQYF
TGTGCCAGCAGCCTCCTGGGGAGGGATTGGGATACGCAGTATTTT
>TRBV7-3|TRBJ2-5|-|-
CASSLVHGETQYF
TGTGCCAGCAGCTTAGTCCATGGGGAGACCCAGTACTTC
>TRBV7-9|TRBJ2-3|TRBD1|once
CASSPRDRGTDTQYF
TGTGCCAGCAGCCCCCGGGACAGGGGCACAGATACGCAGTATTTT
>TRBV6-5|TRBJ1-2|-|few
CASSSGLIYGYTF
TGTGCCAGCAGTTCGGGACTGATCTATGGCTACACCTTC
>TRBV5-1|TRBJ2-2|-|-
CASSLSGGAGELFF
TGCGCCAGCAGCTTGTCTGGCGGCGCGGGGGAGCTGTTTTTT
>TRBV9|TRBJ1-2|-|-
CASSVGGRNYGYTF
TGTGCCAGCAGCGTAGGAGGGAGAAACTATGGCTACACCTTC
>TRBV6-1|TRBJ1-3|-|-
CASGGGNTIYF
TGTGCCAGCGGCGGAGGAAACACCATATATTTT
>TRBV29-1|TRBJ1-2|-|-
CSVDWGIYGYTF
TGCAGCGTTGATTGGGGAATATATGGCTACACCTTC
>TRBV28|TRBJ2-4|-|-
CASSLWTAIAKNIQYF
TGTGCCAGCAGTTTATGGACAGCCATAGCCAAAAACATTCAGTACTTC
>TRBV29-1|TRBJ2-3|-|-
CSVRGGDTDTQYF
TGCAGCGTTCGGGGTGGGGACACAGATACGCAGTATTTT
>TRBV10-3|TRBJ2-4|TRBD2|once
CAISESTSGENIQYF
TGTGCCATCAGTGAGTCGACTAGCGGGGAAAACATTCAGTACTTC
>TRBV5-3|TRBJ2-7|TRBD2|-
CARSLSGRVTYEQYF
TGTGCCAGAAGCTTGAGCGGGAGAGTCACCTACGAGCAGTACTTC
>TRBV9|TRBJ2-3|-|-
CASSGRRDTQYF
TGTGCCAGCAGCGGCCGCAGAGATACGCAGTATTTT
>TRBV19|TRBJ1-1|-|-
CASSVLGDTEAFF
TGTGCCAGTAGTGTGCTGGGGGACACTGAAGCTTTCTTT
>TRBV11-3|TRBJ2-1|-|-
CASSRDGPEQFF
TGTGCCAGCAGCCGGGACGGACCTGAGCAGTTCTTC
>TRBV9|TRBJ1-4|-|-
CASSEGPYLSTNEKLFF
TGTGCCAGCAGCGAAGGACCGTACCTTTCAACTAATGAAAAACTGTTTTTT
>TRBV29-1|TRBJ1-1|-|few
CSVEWVTEAFF
TGCAGCGTTGAATGGGTCACTGAAGCTTTCTTT
>TRBV28|TRBJ2-1|TRBD2|-
CASSFGTSRHNEQFF
TGTGCCAGCAGTTTCGGGACTAGCCGACACAATGAGCAGTTCTTC
>TRBV4-1|TRBJ2-7|TRBD2|-
CASSQDSWLAGYEQYF
TGCGCCAGCAGCCAAGACAGTTGGCTAGCGGGCTACGAGCAGTACTTC
>TRBV18|TRBJ1-1|TRBD1|-
CASSPDRGLWEAFF
TGTGCCAGCTCACCAGACAGGGGGCTGTGGGAAGCTTTCTTT
>TRBV27|TRBJ2-7|TRBD1|-
CASSLSRGTGGDEQYF
TGTGCCAGCAGTTTATCGAGGGGGACAGGGGGCGACGAGCAGTACTTC
>TRBV19|TRBJ2-7|TRBD2|-
CASSARLAGGEEQYF
TGTGCCAGTAGTGCGCGACTAGCGGGAGGAGAAGAGCAGTACTTC
>TRBV27|TRBJ1-2|-|-
CASSPRTANYGYTF
TGTGCCAGCAGCCCACGGACAGCTAACTATGGCTACACCTTC